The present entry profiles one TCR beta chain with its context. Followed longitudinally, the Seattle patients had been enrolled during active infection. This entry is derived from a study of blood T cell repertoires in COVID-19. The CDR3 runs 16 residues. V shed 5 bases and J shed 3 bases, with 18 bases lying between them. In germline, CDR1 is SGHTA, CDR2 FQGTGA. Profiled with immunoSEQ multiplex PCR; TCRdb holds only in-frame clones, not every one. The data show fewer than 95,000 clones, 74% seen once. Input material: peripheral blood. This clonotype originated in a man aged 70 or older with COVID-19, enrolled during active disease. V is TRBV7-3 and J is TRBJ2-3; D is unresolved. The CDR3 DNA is TGTGCCAGCAGCCTCAGAGGTACTAATTCAACAGATACGCAGTATTTT. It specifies CASSLRGTNSTDTQYF.